The clone carrying this T cell receptor beta chain has just a few counts. No antigen is known for it. The data stem from a study of T cells in Graves' hyperthyroidism and ophthalmopathy. General study results and limits: Most expanded thyroid clonotypes above 0.001 recurred in blood.

The CDR3 consists of 14 residues. V lost 1 base and J lost 4, with 11 bases in between. CDR1 is SGHRS, CDR2 YFSETQ, per germline. Clinical symptoms, serum thyroxine, TRAb, thyroid ultrasound and orbital computed tomography established diagnosis. Amplified TCR beta CDR3 regions came from RNA transcripts. Carried out on the TCR CDR3, a first-round RT-PCR used the HTBI primer set. MiXCR was run by TCRdb on the multiplex PCR reads, yielding one entry per CDR3 protein. Of roughly 520,000 distinct CDR3 sequences listed, roughly 25% were seen once; the top ten hold over 9%. The chain has TRBV5-1 and TRBJ1-1; D not certain. This TCR was recovered from a woman aged 25 to 39 with Graves' ophthalmopathy. Specimen: blood. The CDR3 is CASSLFGSGTEAFF. In nucleotides, the CDR3 is TGCGCCAGCAGCTTGTTCGGGTCGGGCACTGAAGCTTTCTTT. The whole variable domain, remainder taken from reference TRBV5-1 and TRBJ1-1, is KAGVTQTPRYLIKTRGQQVTLSCSPISGHRSVSWYQQTPGQGLQFLFEYFSETQRNKGNFPGRFSGRQFSNSRSEMNVSTLELGDSALYLCASSLFGSGTEAFFGQGTRLTVV.